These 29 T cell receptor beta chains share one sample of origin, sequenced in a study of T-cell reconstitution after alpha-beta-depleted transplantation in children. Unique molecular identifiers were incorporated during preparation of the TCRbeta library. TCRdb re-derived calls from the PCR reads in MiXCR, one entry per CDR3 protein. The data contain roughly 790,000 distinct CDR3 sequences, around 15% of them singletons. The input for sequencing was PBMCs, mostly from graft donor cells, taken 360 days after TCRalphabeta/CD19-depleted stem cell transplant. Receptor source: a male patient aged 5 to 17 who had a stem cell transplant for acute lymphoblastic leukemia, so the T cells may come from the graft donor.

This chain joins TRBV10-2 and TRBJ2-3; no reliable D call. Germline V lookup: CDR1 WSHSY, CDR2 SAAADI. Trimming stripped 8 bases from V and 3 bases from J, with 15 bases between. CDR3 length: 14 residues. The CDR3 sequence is CASLGRTSTDTQYF. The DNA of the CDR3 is TGCGCCAGCTTAGGCAGAACAAGTACAGATACGCAGTATTTT.

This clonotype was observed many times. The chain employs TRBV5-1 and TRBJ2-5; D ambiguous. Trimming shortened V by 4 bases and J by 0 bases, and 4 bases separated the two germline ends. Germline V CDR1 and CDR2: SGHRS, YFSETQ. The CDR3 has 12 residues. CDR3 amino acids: CASSPDQETQYF. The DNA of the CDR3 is TGCGCCAGCAGCCCGGACCAAGAGACCCAGTACTTC.

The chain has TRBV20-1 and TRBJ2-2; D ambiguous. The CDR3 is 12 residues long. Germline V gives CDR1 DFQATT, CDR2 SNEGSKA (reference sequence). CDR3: CAFGRNTGELFF. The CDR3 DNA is TGCGCATTTGGACGGAACACCGGGGAGCTGTTTTTT.

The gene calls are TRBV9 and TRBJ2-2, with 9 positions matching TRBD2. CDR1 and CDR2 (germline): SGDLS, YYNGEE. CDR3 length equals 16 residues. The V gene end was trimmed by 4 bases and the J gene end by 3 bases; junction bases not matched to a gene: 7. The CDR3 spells CASSFSGRWDTGELFF. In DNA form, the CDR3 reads TGTGCCAGCAGCTTTAGCGGGAGATGGGACACCGGGGAGCTGTTTTTT.

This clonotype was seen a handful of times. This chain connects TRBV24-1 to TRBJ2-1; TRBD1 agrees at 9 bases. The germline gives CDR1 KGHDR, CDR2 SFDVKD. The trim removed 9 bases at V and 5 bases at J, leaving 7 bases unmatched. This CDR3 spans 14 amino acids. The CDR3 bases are TGTGCCACCTCCGGGACAGGGACTGACAATGAGCAGTTCTTC. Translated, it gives CATSGTGTDNEQFF.

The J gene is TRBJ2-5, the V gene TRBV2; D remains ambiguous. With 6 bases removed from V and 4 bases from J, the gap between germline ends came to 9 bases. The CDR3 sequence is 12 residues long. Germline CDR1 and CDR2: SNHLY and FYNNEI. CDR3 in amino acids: CASRSDLETQYF. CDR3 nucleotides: TGTGCCAGCAGGTCCGATCTAGAGACCCAGTACTTC.

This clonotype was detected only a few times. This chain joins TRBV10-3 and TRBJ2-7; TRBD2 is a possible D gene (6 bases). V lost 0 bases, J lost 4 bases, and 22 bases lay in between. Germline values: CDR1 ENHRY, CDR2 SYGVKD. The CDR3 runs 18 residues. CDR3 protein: CAISESGLGGGKEYEQYF. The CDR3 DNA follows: TGTGCCATCAGTGAGTCGGGATTAGGTGGCGGGAAGGAATACGAGCAGTACTTC.

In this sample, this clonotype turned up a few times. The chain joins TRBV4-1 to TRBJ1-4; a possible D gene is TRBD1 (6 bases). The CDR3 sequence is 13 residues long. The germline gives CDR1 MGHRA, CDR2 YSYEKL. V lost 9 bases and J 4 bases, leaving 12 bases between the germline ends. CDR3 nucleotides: TGCGCCAGTTCCGGGACACATAATGAAAAACTGTTTTTT. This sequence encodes CASSGTHNEKLFF.

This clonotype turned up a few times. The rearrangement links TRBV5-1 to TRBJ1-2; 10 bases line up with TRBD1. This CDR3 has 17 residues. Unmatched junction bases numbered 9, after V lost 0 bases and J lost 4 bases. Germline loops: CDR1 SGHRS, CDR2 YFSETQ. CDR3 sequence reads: CASSLEDPGQGSYGYTF. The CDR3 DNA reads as TGCGCCAGCAGCTTGGAAGACCCGGGACAGGGGAGCTATGGCTACACCTTC.

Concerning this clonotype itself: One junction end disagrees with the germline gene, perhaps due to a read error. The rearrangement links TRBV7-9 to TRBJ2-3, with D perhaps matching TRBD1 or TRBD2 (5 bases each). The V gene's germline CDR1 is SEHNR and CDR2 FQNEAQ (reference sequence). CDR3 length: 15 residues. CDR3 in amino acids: CARSYDLGDADTQYF. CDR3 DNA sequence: TGTGCCAGAAGCTACGACTTGGGGGACGCAGATACGCAGTATTTT.

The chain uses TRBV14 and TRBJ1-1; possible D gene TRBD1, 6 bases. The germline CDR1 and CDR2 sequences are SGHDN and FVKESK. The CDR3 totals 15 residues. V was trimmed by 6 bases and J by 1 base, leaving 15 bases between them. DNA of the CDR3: TGTGCCAGCAGGTACTCACAAGGGGGGAACACTGAAGCTTTCTTT. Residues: CASRYSQGGNTEAFF. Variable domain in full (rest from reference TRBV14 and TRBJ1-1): EAGVTQFPSHSVIEKGQTVTLRCDPISGHDNLYWYRRVMGKEIKFLLHFVKESKQDESGMPNNRFLAERTGGTYSTLKVQPAELEDSGVYFCASRYSQGGNTEAFFGQGTRLTVV.

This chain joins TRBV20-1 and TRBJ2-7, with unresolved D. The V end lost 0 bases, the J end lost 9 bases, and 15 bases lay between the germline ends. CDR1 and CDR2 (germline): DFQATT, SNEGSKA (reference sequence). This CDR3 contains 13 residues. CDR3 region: CSARDLKGIRQYF. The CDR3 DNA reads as TGCAGTGCTAGAGATCTTAAGGGCATACGGCAGTACTTC.

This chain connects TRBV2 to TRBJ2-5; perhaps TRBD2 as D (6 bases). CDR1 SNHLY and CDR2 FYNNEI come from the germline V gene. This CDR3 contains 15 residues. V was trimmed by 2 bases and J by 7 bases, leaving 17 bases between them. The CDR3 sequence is CASSEPGLAGGTQYF. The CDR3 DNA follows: TGTGCCAGCAGTGAACCGGGACTGGCTGGTGGGACCCAGTACTTC.

CDR3 sequence: CASSFIWEGPYNEQFF. CDR3 in DNA: TGTGCCAGCAGCTTCATATGGGAGGGGCCCTACAATGAGCAGTTCTTC. The rearrangement links TRBV7-9 to TRBJ2-1, with 7 positions matching TRBD2. The CDR3 sequence is 16 residues long. V lost 3 bases, J lost 2 bases, and 7 bases stayed unmatched. Germline CDR1 SEHNR, CDR2 FQNEAQ (reference sequence).

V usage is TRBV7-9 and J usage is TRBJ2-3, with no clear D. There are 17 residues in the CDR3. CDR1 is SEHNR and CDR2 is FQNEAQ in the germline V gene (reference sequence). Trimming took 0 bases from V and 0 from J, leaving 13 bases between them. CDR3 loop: CASSLAAAVPSTDTQYF. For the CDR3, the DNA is TGTGCCAGCAGCTTAGCGGCGGCGGTCCCTAGCACAGATACGCAGTATTTT.

The CDR3 loop is CASSPFWVVATQQYF. In DNA, the CDR3 is TGCGCCAGCAGCCCCTTCTGGGTGGTCGCTACGCAGCAGTACTTC. This chain connects TRBV4-1 to TRBJ2-7; D ambiguous. V lost 4 bases, J lost 8 bases, and 21 bases lay in between. Germline CDR1 and CDR2: MGHRA and YSYEKL. The CDR3 has 15 amino acids.

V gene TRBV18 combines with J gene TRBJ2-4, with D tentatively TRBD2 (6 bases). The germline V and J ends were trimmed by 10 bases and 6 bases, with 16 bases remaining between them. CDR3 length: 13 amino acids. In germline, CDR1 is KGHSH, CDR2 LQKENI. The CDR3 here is CATRRREVNIQYF. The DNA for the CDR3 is TGTGCCACCCGTCGAAGGGAGGTAAACATTCAGTACTTC. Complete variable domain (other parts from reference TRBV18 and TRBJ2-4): NAGVMQNPRHLVRRRGQEARLRCSPMKGHSHVYWYRQLPEEGLKFMVYLQKENIIDESGMPKERFSAEFPKEGPSILRIQQVVRGDSAAYFCATRRREVNIQYFGAGTRLSVL.

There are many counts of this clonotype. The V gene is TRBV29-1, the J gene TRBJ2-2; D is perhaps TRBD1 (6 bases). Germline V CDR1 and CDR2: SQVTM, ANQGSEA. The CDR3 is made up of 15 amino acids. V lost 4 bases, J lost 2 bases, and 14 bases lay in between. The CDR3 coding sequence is TGCAGCGTTGCGGACTCGGGACATAACACCGGGGAGCTGTTTTTT. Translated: CSVADSGHNTGELFF.

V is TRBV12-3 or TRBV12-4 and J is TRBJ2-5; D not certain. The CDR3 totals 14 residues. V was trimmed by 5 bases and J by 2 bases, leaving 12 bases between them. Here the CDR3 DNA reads TGTGCCAGCAGTAGGATAGGGCTACAAGAGACCCAGTACTTC. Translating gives CASSRIGLQETQYF.

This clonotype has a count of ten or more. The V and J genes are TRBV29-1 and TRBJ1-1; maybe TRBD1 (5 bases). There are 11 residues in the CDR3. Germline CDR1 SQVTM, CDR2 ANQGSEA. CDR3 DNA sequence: TGCACGGGGCAGTTGAACACTGAAGCTTTCTTT. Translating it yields CTGQLNTEAFF.

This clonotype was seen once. CDR3 loop: CAWRAQAGTFVPDTQYF. The CDR3, as DNA: TGTGCCTGGAGGGCCCAAGCGGGAACGTTTGTCCCAGATACGCAGTATTTT. The J gene is TRBJ2-3, the V gene TRBV30, with 7 bases fitting TRBD2. Germline values: CDR1 GTSNPN, CDR2 SVGIG (reference sequence). Losses at the gene ends were 3 bases for V and 4 bases for J; bases not matched to a gene: 16. The CDR3 is made up of 17 amino acids.

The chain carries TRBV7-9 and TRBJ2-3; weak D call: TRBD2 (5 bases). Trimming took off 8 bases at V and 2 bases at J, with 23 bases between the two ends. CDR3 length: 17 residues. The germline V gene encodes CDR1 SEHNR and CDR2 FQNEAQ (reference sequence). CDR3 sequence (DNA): TGTGCCAGCGGCGACACCGCAACGGGGTCCCCCACAGATACGCAGTATTTT. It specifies CASGDTATGSPTDTQYF.

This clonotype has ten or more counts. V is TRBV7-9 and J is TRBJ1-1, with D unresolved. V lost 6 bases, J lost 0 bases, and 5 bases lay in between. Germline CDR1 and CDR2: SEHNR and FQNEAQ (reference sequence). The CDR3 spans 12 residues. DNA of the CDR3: TGTGCCAGCAGTTTCCTGAACACTGAAGCTTTCTTT. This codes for CASSFLNTEAFF.

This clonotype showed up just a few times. The CDR3 here is CASRSLAGGPETQYF. CDR3 nucleotides: TGCGCCAGCAGATCACTAGCGGGAGGGCCAGAGACCCAGTACTTC. V and J are TRBV5-1 and TRBJ2-5; 13 bases line up with TRBD2. With 5 bases clipped from V and 4 bases from J, the junction kept 5 bases outside the gene matches. The length of the CDR3 is 15 residues. CDR1 is SGHRS, CDR2 YFSETQ, per germline.

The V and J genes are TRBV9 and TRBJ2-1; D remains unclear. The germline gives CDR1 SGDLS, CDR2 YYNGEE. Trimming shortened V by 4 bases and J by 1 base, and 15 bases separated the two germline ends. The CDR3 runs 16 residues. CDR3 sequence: CASSSRLLGSYNEQFF. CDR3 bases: TGTGCCAGCAGCTCCCGCCTCCTGGGGTCCTACAATGAGCAGTTCTTC.

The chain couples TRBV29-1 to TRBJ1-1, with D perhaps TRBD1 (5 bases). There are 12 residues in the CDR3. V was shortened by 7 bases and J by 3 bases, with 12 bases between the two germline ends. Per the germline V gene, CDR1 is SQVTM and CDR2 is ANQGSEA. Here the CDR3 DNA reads TGCAGCGCAGACAGAAAGGACACTGAAGCTTTCTTT. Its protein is CSADRKDTEAFF.

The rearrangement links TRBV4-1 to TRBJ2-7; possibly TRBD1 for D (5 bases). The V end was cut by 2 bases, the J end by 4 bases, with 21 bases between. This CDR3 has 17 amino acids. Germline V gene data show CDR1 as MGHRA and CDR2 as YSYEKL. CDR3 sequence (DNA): TGCGCCAGCAGCCAATTGCCAACAGGTTTCGGTGCATACGAGCAGTACTTC. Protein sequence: CASSQLPTGFGAYEQYF.

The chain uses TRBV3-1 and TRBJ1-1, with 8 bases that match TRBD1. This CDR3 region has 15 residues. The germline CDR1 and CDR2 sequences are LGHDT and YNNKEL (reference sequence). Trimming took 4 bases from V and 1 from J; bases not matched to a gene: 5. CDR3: CASSLHRGKNTEAFF. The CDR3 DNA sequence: TGTGCCAGCAGCCTACACAGGGGGAAGAACACTGAAGCTTTCTTT. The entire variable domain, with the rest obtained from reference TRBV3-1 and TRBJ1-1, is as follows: DTAVSQTPKYLVTQMGNDKSIKCEQNLGHDTMYWYKQDSKKFLKIMFSYNNKELIINETVPNRFSPKSPDKAHLNLHINSLELGDSAVYFCASSLHRGKNTEAFFGQGTRLTVV.

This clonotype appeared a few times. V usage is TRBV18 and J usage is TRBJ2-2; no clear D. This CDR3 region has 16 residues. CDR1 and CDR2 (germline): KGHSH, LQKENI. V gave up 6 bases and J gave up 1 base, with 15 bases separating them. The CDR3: CASSPQPTRNTGELFF. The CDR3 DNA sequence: TGTGCCAGCTCTCCCCAGCCTACGCGGAACACCGGGGAGCTGTTTTTT.